The rows below give T cell receptor beta chains drawn from one sample of a study of cytomegalovirus exposure and HLA in healthy donors. Produced via immunoSEQ multiplex PCR; TCRdb's table is partial and in-frame only. The sample lists more than 90,000 clones; around 80% were seen once. Sequencing used PBMCs. The receptors derive from a man aged 25-45 years in good health and CMV-seronegative. Both conserved end residues are part of each CDR3. The D gene is left open where the match is weak. Expanded clones get a size class; other rows say once, few or many, or leave the size out.

d_call	j_call	v_call	cdr3_length	clone_size	cdr3_aa	cdr3_nt
TRBD1	TRBJ1-1	TRBV6-5	15	NA	CASSYSTTGDPEAFF	TGTGCCAGCAGTTACTCGACTACAGGGGACCCTGAAGCTTTCTTT
TRBD1	TRBJ1-5	TRBV18	18	NA	CASSPGTGGPYSNQPQHF	TGTGCCAGCTCACCGGGAACAGGGGGCCCATATAGCAATCAGCCCCAGCATTTT
NA	TRBJ1-5	TRBV15	13	NA	CATGQSGNQPQHF	TGTGCCACCGGACAATCCGGGAATCAGCCCCAGCATTTT
TRBD1	TRBJ2-2	TRBV6-5	15	NA	CASSSGTGGTGELFF	TGTGCCAGCAGTTCCGGGACAGGGGGGACCGGGGAGCTGTTTTTT
NA	TRBJ1-2	TRBV7-2	15	NA	CASSLGGSLTRSYTF	TGTGCCAGCAGCTTAGGAGGCAGTCTAACTAGGAGCTACACCTTC
NA	TRBJ2-6	TRBV29-1	13	NA	CSAATAGANVLTF	TGCAGCGCCGCGACTGCTGGGGCCAACGTCCTGACTTTC
NA	TRBJ2-4	TRBV6-1	15	NA	CASRPIRGRDNIQYF	TGTGCCAGCAGACCAATCAGGGGAAGAGATAACATTCAGTACTTC
NA	TRBJ2-3	TRBV5-1	15	NA	CASRREPSGTDTQYF	TGCGCCAGCAGGAGGGAACCTTCTGGCACAGATACGCAGTATTTT
NA	TRBJ1-2	TRBV27	16	NA	CASSLSGWGGNYGYTF	TGTGCCAGCAGTTTATCAGGTTGGGGGGGCAACTATGGCTACACCTTC
TRBD2	TRBJ2-1	TRBV4-2	16	few	CASSQEWEGSYNEQFF	TGTGCCAGCAGCCAAGAATGGGAGGGGTCCTACAATGAGCAGTTCTTC
NA	TRBJ2-1	TRBV29-1	15	NA	CSVVRAGQSSNEQFF	TGCAGCGTCGTCCGGGCGGGACAGTCCTCCAATGAGCAGTTCTTC
TRBD1	TRBJ2-7	TRBV13	15	NA	CASSTHRGKAYEQYF	TGTGCCAGCAGCACACACAGGGGGAAGGCATACGAGCAGTACTTC
NA	TRBJ1-1	TRBV27	15	NA	CASSLRRALNTEAFF	TGTGCCAGCAGTTTGAGGAGGGCCCTAAACACTGAAGCTTTCTTT
NA	TRBJ1-5	TRBV7-8	15	NA	CASSSYSGEGLAQHF	TGTGCCAGCAGCTCATATTCAGGGGAGGGTCTGGCCCAGCATTTT
NA	TRBJ2-1	TRBV7-9	14	NA	CASSLMTDYNEQFF	TGTGCCAGCAGCTTAATGACAGATTACAATGAGCAGTTCTTC
NA	TRBJ1-5	TRBV7-9	14	NA	CASSSSGFAEPQHF	TGTGCCAGCAGCTCCTCGGGGTTCGCAGAGCCCCAGCATTTT
NA	TRBJ1-4	TRBV30	10	NA	CAWTGEKLFF	TGTGCCTGGACAGGGGAAAAACTGTTTTTT
TRBD1	TRBJ1-3	TRBV4-3	15	NA	CASSGYRGLGNTIYF	TGCGCCAGCAGCGGATACAGGGGTCTTGGAAACACCATATATTTT
TRBD1	TRBJ1-5	TRBV27	14	NA	CASANRQGDQPQHF	TGTGCCAGCGCCAACCGACAGGGTGATCAGCCCCAGCATTTT
NA	TRBJ1-1	TRBV18	17	NA	CASSPPSRGLMNTEAFF	TGTGCCAGCTCACCACCGAGTAGGGGACTTATGAACACTGAAGCTTTCTTT
TRBD2	TRBJ2-7	TRBV19	16	NA	CASSDLTSGDIDEQYF	TGTGCCAGTAGTGACCTAACTAGCGGGGATATCGACGAGCAGTACTTC
NA	TRBJ1-2	TRBV6-1	13	NA	CASSESGAYGYTF	TGTGCCAGCAGTGAAAGCGGGGCCTATGGCTACACCTTC
TRBD2	TRBJ2-3	TRBV9	15	NA	CASSVDGGGRDTQYF	TGTGCCAGCAGCGTAGACGGCGGGGGGAGAGATACGCAGTATTTT
TRBD1	TRBJ1-2	TRBV19	12	NA	CATQGGNYGYTF	TGTGCCACACAGGGGGGGAACTATGGCTACACCTTC
TRBD1	TRBJ1-2	TRBV14	15	NA	CASSQIRGGDYGYTF	TGTGCCAGCAGCCAAATTCGAGGGGGCGACTATGGCTACACCTTC
TRBD1	TRBJ2-2	TRBV27	15	NA	CASSPQGAITGELFF	TGTGCCAGCAGTCCACAGGGGGCGATCACCGGGGAGCTGTTTTTT
TRBD1	TRBJ1-2	TRBV19	14	NA	CASGGTGKLYGYTF	TGTGCCAGTGGTGGGACAGGGAAGCTCTATGGCTACACCTTC
NA	TRBJ1-5	TRBV5-5	15	NA	CASSLSVESRQPQHF	TGTGCCAGCAGCTTGTCTGTGGAGTCCCGACAGCCCCAGCATTTT
NA	TRBJ1-1	TRBV2	16	few	CASSETGTRGLREAFF	TGTGCCAGCAGTGAAACTGGGACTCGTGGCTTAAGAGAAGCTTTCTTT
TRBD1	TRBJ1-2	TRBV11-2	14	NA	CASSHRQGDYGYTF	TGTGCCAGCAGCCATAGACAGGGTGACTATGGCTACACCTTC
NA	TRBJ2-1	TRBV4-1	14	NA	CASSQAGAGGEQFF	TGCGCCAGCAGCCAGGCAGGGGCCGGAGGTGAGCAGTTCTTC
TRBD1	TRBJ2-2	TRBV27	16	once	CASSPRQGRNTGELFF	TGTGCCAGCAGTCCAAGACAGGGGCGGAACACCGGGGAGCTGTTTTTT
NA	TRBJ1-2	TRBV6-5	13	NA	CASRPGVTGGYTF	TGTGCCAGCCGCCCGGGGGTGACGGGTGGCTACACCTTC
NA	TRBJ1-2	TRBV5-1	14	once	CASSSIQGYVGYTF	TGCGCCAGCAGCTCAATACAGGGATATGTAGGCTACACCTTC
TRBD2	TRBJ2-1	TRBV9	14	few	CASGSGGTNNEQFF	TGTGCCAGCGGAAGCGGGGGTACCAACAATGAGCAGTTCTTC
NA	TRBJ2-5	TRBV29-1	11	once	CSVERGETQYF	TGCAGCGTTGAAAGGGGGGAGACCCAGTACTTC
NA	TRBJ1-3	TRBV6-1	14	NA	CASIESLSGNTIYF	TGTGCCAGCATAGAGTCTCTCTCTGGAAACACCATATATTTT
NA	TRBJ1-1	TRBV9	15	NA	CASSEPKGMNTEAFF	TGTGCCAGCAGCGAGCCCAAGGGGATGAACACTGAAGCTTTCTTT
TRBD1	TRBJ1-2	TRBV19	17	NA	CASSIDPLDREVYGYTF	TGTGCCAGTAGTATAGACCCTCTCGACAGGGAAGTGTATGGCTACACCTTC
NA	TRBJ2-1	TRBV9	15	NA	CASSVGQGSYNEQFF	TGTGCCAGCAGCGTAGGGCAGGGGTCCTACAATGAGCAGTTCTTC
TRBD1	TRBJ1-2	TRBV4-1	19	NA	CASSARSPGDRELSGGYTF	TGCGCCAGCAGCGCTCGATCTCCTGGGGACAGGGAGTTGTCGGGCGGCTACACCTTC
NA	TRBJ1-5	TRBV12-5	12	NA	CASGYSDQPQHF	TGTGCTAGTGGTTACAGTGATCAGCCCCAGCATTTT
TRBD2	TRBJ2-3	TRBV7-3	15	NA	CASSQSGISKDTQYF	TGTGCCAGCAGCCAAAGCGGGATCTCTAAAGATACGCAGTATTTT
NA	TRBJ2-2	TRBV19	14	NA	CASSVTDSTGELFF	TGTGCCAGTAGTGTCACGGACTCCACCGGGGAGCTGTTTTTT
NA	TRBJ1-2	TRBV12-5	13	NA	CASGRGLIYGYTF	TGTGCTAGTGGTCGAGGCCTTATCTATGGCTACACCTTC
NA	TRBJ2-3	TRBV10-3	12	many	CAISDSVDTQYF	TGTGCCATCAGTGACTCGGTAGATACGCAGTATTTT
NA	TRBJ2-1	TRBV11-2	16	NA	CASSPGRSGAYNEQFF	TGTGCCAGCAGCCCTGGGAGGTCGGGAGCCTACAATGAGCAGTTCTTC
NA	TRBJ1-1	TRBV25-1	16	NA	CASSERASRVWTEAFF	TGTGCCAGCAGTGAAAGAGCGTCCAGGGTGTGGACTGAAGCTTTCTTT
NA	TRBJ1-1	TRBV10-3	13	few	CAIGGASQTEAFF	TGTGCCATCGGAGGGGCCTCACAGACTGAAGCTTTCTTT
NA	TRBJ1-2	TRBV5-1	15	NA	CASSLIRNPHYGYTF	TGCGCCAGCAGCCTAATCAGGAACCCGCACTATGGCTACACCTTC
NA	TRBJ2-5	TRBV9	14	NA	CASSAGHTEETQYF	TGTGCCAGCAGCGCCGGACACACCGAAGAGACCCAGTACTTC
TRBD1	TRBJ1-1	TRBV9	18	NA	CASSEGTGRGRMNTEAFF	TGTGCCAGCAGCGAGGGGACAGGGCGAGGGAGAATGAACACTGAAGCTTTCTTT
TRBD2	TRBJ2-1	TRBV6-4	15	NA	CASSDGAGDYNEQFF	TGTGCCAGCAGTGACGGAGCGGGGGACTACAATGAGCAGTTCTTC
NA	TRBJ2-5	TRBV7-9	17	NA	CASSFSSWGGPRETQYF	TGTGCCAGCAGCTTTTCATCGTGGGGGGGCCCTCGAGAGACCCAGTACTTC
TRBD2	TRBJ2-5	TRBV5-1	15	NA	CASSLIAGAQETQYF	TGCGCCAGCAGCTTGATAGCGGGAGCGCAAGAGACCCAGTACTTC
NA	TRBJ1-3	TRBV2	17	NA	CASSDRGTTLIGNTIYF	TGTGCCAGCAGTGACAGGGGTACAACTTTAATCGGAAACACCATATATTTT
NA	TRBJ1-2	TRBV4-1	15	few	CASSPSGQTNYGYTF	TGCGCCAGCAGCCCGTCCGGACAGACCAACTATGGCTACACCTTC
NA	TRBJ1-6	TRBV7-8	14	NA	CASTQGTYNSPLHF	TGTGCCAGCACCCAGGGGACCTATAATTCACCCCTCCACTTT
TRBD2	TRBJ2-5	TRBV4-1	16	NA	CASSQGTGGVGETQYF	TGCGCCAGCAGCCAAGGAACGGGGGGGGTGGGGGAGACCCAGTACTTC
NA	TRBJ2-5	TRBV9	16	NA	CASSVSPGTHQETQYF	TGTGCCAGCAGCGTCTCCCCCGGGACACATCAAGAGACCCAGTACTTC